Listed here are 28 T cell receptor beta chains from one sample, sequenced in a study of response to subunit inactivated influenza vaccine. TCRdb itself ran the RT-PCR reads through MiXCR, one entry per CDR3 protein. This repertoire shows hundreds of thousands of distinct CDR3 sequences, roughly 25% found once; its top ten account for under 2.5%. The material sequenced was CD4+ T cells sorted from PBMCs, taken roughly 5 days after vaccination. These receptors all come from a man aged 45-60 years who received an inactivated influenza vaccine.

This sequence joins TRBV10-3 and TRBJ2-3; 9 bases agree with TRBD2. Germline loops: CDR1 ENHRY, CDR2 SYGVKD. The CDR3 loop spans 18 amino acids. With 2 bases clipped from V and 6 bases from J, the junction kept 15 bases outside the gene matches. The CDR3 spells CAISELLSGGFPSDTQYF. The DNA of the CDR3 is TGTGCCATCAGTGAGCTTTTGAGCGGGGGGTTTCCATCTGATACGCAGTATTTT.

The chain's CDR3 is CASSQDIRVEGTEAFF. CDR3 in DNA: TGTGCCAGCAGCCAAGATATACGGGTGGAAGGCACTGAAGCTTTCTTT. V gene TRBV3-1 combines with J gene TRBJ1-1, with no clear D. V lost 0 bases and J 4 bases, leaving 15 bases between the germline ends. Looked up from germline, CDR1 is LGHDT and CDR2 is YNNKEL (reference sequence). The CDR3 contains 16 residues.

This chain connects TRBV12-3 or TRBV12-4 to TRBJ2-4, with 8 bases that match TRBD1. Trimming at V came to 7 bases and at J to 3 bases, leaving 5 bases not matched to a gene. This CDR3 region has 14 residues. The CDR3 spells CASTPGQGKNIQYF. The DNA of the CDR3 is TGTGCCAGCACTCCCGGACAGGGCAAAAACATTCAGTACTTC.

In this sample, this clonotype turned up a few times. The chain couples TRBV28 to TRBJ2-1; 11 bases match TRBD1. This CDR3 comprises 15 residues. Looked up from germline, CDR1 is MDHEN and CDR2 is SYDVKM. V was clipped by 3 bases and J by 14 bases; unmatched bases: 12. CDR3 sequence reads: CASSLPGTGGTVKFF. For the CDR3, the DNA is TGTGCCAGCAGTTTGCCAGGGACAGGGGGGACAGTGAAGTTCTTC.

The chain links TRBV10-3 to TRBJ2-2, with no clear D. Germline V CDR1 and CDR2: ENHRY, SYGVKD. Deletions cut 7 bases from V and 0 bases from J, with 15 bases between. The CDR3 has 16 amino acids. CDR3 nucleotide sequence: TGTGCCATCACCACCAGTCGAGATGCGAACACCGGGGAGCTGTTTTTT. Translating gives CAITTSRDANTGELFF.

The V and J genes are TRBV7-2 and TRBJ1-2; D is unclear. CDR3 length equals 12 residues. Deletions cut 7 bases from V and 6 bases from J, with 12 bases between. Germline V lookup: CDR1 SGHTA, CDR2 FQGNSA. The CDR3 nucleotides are TGTGCCAGCACCGTTGCGGGGAATGGCTACACCTTC. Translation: CASTVAGNGYTF.

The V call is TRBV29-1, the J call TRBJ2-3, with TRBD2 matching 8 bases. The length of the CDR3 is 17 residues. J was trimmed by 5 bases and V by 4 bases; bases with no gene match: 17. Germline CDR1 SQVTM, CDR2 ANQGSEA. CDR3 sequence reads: CSVVALADIGYGDTQYF. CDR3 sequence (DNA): TGCAGCGTTGTTGCACTAGCGGACATTGGATATGGAGATACGCAGTATTTT.

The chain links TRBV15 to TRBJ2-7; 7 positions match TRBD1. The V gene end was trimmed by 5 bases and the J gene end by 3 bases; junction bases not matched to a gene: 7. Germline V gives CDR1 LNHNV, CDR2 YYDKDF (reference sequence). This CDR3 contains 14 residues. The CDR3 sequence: CATSSGTAFYEQYF. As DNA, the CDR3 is TGTGCCACCAGCTCCGGGACAGCTTTCTACGAGCAGTACTTC.

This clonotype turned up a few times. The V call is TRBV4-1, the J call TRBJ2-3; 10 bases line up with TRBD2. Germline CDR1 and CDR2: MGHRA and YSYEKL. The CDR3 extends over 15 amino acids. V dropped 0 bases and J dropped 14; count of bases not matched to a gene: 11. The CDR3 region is CASSQDSLAGARLYF. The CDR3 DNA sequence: TGCGCCAGCAGCCAAGATAGCCTAGCGGGGGCCCGACTGTATTTT.

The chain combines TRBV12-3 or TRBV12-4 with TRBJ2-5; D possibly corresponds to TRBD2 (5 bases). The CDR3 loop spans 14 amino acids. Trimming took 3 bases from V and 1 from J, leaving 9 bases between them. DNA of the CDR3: TGTGCCAGCAGTTTTCGGGAAATCCAAGAGACCCAGTACTTC. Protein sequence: CASSFREIQETQYF.

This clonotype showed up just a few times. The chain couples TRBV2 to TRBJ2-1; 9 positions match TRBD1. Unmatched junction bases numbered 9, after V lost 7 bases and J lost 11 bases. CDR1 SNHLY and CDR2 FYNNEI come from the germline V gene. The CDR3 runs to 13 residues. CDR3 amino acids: CASTDLDRGKQFF. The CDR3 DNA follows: TGTGCCAGCACCGACCTGGACAGGGGAAAGCAGTTCTTC. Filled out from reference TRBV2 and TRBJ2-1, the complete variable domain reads EPEVTQTPSHQVTQMGQEVILRCVPISNHLYFYWYRQILGQKVEFLVSFYNNEISEKSEIFDDQFSVERPDGSNFTLKIRSTKLEDSAMYFCASTDLDRGKQFFGPGTRLTVL.

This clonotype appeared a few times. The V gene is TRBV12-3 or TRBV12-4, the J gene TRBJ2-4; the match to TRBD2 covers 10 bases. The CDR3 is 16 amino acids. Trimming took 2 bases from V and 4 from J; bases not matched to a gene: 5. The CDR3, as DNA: TGTGCCAGCAGTTTATTACTAGCGGGGAAGAAAAACATTCAGTACTTC. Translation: CASSLLLAGKKNIQYF.

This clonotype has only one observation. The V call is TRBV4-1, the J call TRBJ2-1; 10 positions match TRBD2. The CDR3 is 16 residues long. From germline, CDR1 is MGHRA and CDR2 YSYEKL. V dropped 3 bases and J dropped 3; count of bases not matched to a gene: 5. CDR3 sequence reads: CASSQPSGGVYNEQFF. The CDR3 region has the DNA TGCGCCAGCAGCCAGCCAAGCGGGGGGGTCTACAATGAGCAGTTCTTC.

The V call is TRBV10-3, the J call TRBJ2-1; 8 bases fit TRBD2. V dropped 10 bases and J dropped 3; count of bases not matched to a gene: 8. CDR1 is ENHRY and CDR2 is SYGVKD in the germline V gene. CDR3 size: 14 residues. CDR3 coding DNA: TGTGCCACCGAAACTAGCGGAAACTACAATGAGCAGTTCTTC. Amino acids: CATETSGNYNEQFF.

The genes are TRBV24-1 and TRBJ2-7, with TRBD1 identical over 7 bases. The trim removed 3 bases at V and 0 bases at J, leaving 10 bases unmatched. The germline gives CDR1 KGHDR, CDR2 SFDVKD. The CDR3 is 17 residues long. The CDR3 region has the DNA TGTGCCACCAGTGATCGGGACAGCAACTCAGGCTCCTACGAGCAGTACTTC. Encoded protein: CATSDRDSNSGSYEQYF.

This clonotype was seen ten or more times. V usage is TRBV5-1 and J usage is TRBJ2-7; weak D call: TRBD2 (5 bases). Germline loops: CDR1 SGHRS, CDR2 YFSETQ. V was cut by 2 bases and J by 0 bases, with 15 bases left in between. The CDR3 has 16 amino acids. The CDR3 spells CASSLASGLSSYEQYF. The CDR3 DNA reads TGCGCCAGCAGCTTAGCGAGCGGTTTGAGCTCCTACGAGCAGTACTTC.

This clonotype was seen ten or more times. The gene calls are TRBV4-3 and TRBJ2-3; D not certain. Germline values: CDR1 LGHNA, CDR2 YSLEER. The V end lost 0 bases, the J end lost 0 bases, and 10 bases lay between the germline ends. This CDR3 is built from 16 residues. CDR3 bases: TGCGCCAGCAGCCAAGACTGGCTGACTAGCACAGATACGCAGTATTTT. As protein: CASSQDWLTSTDTQYF.

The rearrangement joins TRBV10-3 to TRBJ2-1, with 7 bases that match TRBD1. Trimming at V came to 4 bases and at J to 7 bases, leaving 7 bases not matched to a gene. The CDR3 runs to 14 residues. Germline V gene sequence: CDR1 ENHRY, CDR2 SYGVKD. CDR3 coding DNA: TGTGCCATCAGTGGAAACAGGGGAGAGAATGAGCAGTTCTTC. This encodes CAISGNRGENEQFF.

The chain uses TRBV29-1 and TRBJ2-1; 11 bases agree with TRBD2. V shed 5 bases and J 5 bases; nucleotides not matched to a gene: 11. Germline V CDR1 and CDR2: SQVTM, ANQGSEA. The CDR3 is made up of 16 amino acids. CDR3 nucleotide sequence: TGCAGCGTTACCCGACTAGCGGGAAATTACCACAATGAGCAGTTCTTC. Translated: CSVTRLAGNYHNEQFF.

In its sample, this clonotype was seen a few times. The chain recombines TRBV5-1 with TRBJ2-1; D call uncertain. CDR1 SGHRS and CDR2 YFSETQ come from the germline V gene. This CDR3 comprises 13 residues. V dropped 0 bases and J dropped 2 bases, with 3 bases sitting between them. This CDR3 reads CASSLVPYNEQFF. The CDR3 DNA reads TGCGCCAGCAGCTTGGTTCCCTACAATGAGCAGTTCTTC.

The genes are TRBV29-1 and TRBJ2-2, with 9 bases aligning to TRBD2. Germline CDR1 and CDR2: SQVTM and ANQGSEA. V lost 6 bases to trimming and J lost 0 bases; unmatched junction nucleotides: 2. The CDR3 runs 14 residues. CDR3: CSVLAGANTGELFF. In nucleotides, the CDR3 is TGCAGCGTCTTAGCGGGAGCGAACACCGGGGAGCTGTTTTTT.

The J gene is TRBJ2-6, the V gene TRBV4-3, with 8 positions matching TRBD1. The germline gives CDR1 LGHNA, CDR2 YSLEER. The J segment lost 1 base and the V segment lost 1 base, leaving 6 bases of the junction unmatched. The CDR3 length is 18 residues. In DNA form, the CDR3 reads TGCGCCAGCAGCCAAGTTGCGACAGGGGCTTCTGGGGCCAACGTCCTGACTTTC. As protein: CASSQVATGASGANVLTF.

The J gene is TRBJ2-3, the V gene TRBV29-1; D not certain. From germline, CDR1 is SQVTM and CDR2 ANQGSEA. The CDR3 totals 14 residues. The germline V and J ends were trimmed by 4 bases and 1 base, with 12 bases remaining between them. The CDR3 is CSVVVVSGTDTQYF. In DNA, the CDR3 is TGCAGCGTTGTAGTAGTTAGTGGCACAGATACGCAGTATTTT.

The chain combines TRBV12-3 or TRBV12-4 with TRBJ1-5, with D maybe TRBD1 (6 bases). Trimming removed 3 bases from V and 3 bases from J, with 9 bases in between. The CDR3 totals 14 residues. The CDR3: CASSFDRPNQPQHF. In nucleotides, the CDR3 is TGTGCCAGCAGTTTTGACAGGCCCAATCAGCCCCAGCATTTT.

The CDR3 loop is CASSSAGPGQKNTF. In DNA form, the CDR3 reads TGTGCCAGCAGCTCGGCAGGACCCGGACAGAAGAACACCTTC. V usage is TRBV7-9 and J usage is TRBJ1-2; the D gene is possibly TRBD1 (6 bases). The CDR3 runs to 14 residues. The germline V and J ends were trimmed by 4 bases and 12 bases, with 21 bases remaining between them. In germline, CDR1 is SEHNR, CDR2 FQNEAQ (reference sequence).

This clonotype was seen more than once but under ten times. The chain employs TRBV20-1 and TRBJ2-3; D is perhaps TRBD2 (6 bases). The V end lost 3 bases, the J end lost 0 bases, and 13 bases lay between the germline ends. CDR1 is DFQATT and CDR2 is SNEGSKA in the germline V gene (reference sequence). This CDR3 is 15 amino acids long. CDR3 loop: CSASRSSGSTDTQYF. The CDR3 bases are TGCAGTGCTAGTCGTTCGAGCGGGAGCACAGATACGCAGTATTTT.

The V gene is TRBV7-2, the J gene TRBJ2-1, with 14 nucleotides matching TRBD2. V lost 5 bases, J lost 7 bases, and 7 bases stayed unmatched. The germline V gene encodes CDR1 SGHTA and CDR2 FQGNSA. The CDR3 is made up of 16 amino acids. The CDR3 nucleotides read TGTGCCAGCAGCAGGGGACTAGCGGGGGTTAGGAATGAGCAGTTCTTC. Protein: CASSRGLAGVRNEQFF. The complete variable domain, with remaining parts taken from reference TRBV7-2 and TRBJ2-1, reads GAGVSQSPSNKVTEKGKDVELRCDPISGHTALYWYRQSLGQGLEFLIYFQGNSAPDKSGLPSDRFSAERTGGSVSTLTIQRTQQEDSAVYLCASSRGLAGVRNEQFFGPGTRLTVL.

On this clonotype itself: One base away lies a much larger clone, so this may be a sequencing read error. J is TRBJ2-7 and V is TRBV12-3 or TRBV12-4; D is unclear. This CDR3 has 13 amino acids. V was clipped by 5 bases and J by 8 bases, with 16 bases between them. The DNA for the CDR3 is TGTGCCAGCAGTGCCGGGTCCATTTACAAGCAGTACTTC. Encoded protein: CASSAGSIYKQYF.